One sample yielded the 3 T cell receptor beta chains listed below, sequenced in a study of cytomegalovirus exposure and HLA in healthy donors. It was with 60 Vbeta and 13 Jbeta primers that the PCR ran. Sequencing used immunoSEQ multiplex PCR; TCRdb keeps in-frame clones, though not all of them. The table has over 110,000 clones, more than 75% seen once. The sequencing input was PBMCs. These receptors were collected from a woman aged 18-30 years in good health and CMV-seropositive.

This chain uses TRBV5-1 with TRBJ2-7, with D perhaps TRBD2 (6 bases). Trimming shortened V by 5 bases and J by 1 base, and 16 bases separated the two germline ends. This CDR3 contains 15 residues. Germline CDR1 SGHRS, CDR2 YFSETQ. As DNA, the CDR3 is TGCGCCAGCAGTTCAAGGGAGGCGGGGTCCTACGAGCAGTACTTC. Residues: CASSSREAGSYEQYF.

V usage is TRBV20-1 and J usage is TRBJ2-1; the D gene is possibly TRBD1 (5 bases). From germline, CDR1 is DFQATT and CDR2 SNEGSKA (reference sequence). Trimming stripped 5 bases from V and 6 bases from J, with 8 bases between. The CDR3 sequence is 11 residues long. The CDR3 loop is CSALRANEQFF. The CDR3 bases are TGCAGTGCTCTCAGGGCCAATGAGCAGTTCTTC.

This chain connects TRBV19 to TRBJ1-1, with D perhaps matching TRBD1 (6 bases). Deletions cut 6 bases from V and 1 base from J, with 12 bases between. The germline CDR1 and CDR2 sequences are LNHDA and SQIVND (reference sequence). There are 14 residues in the CDR3. CDR3 sequence (DNA): TGTGCCAGTAGCATTGACAGGTCGAACACTGAAGCTTTCTTT. Translated, it gives CASSIDRSNTEAFF.